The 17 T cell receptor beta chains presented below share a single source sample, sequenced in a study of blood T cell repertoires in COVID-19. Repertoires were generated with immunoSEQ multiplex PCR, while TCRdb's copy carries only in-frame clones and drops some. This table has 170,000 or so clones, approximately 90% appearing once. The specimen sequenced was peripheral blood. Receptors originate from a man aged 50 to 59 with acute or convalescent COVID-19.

Here the CDR3 reads CASSRTGYSGNTIYF. The DNA of the CDR3 is TGTGCCAGTAGCCGCACAGGGTACTCTGGAAACACCATATATTTT. The rearrangement links TRBV19 to TRBJ1-3; D possibly corresponds to TRBD1 (6 bases). The CDR3 contains 15 residues. The V gene's germline CDR1 is LNHDA and CDR2 SQIVND (reference sequence). Deletions cut 6 bases from V and 0 bases from J, with 12 bases between.

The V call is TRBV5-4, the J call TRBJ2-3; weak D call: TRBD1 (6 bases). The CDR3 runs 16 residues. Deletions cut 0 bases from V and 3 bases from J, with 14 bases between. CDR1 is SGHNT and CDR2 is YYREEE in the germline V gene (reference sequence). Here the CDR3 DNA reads TGTGCCAGCAGCTTGGGGGGCACAGGGCTGACAGATACGCAGTATTTT. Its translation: CASSLGGTGLTDTQYF.

The CDR3 DNA is TGTGCCAGCAGCTTATGGTTAGCGGGAATCGACGAGCAGTACTTC. Translated: CASSLWLAGIDEQYF. This rearrangement joins TRBV7-9 to TRBJ2-7; 8 nucleotides agree with TRBD2. The CDR3 covers 15 residues. Germline loops: CDR1 SEHNR, CDR2 FQNEAQ (reference sequence). J was trimmed by 5 bases and V by 2 bases; bases with no gene match: 8.

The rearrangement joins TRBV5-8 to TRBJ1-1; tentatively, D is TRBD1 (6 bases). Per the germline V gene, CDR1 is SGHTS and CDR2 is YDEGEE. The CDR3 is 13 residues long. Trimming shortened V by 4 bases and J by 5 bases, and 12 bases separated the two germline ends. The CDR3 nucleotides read TGTGCCAGCAGCAGACTACAGGGAACTGAAGCTTTCTTT. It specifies CASSRLQGTEAFF.

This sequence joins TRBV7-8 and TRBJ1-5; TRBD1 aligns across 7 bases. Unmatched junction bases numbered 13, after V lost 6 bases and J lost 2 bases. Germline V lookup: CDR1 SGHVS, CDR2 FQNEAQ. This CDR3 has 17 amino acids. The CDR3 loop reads CASSGQGGGRGNQPQHF. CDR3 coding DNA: TGTGCCAGCAGTGGCCAGGGGGGCGGACGGGGCAATCAGCCCCAGCATTTT.

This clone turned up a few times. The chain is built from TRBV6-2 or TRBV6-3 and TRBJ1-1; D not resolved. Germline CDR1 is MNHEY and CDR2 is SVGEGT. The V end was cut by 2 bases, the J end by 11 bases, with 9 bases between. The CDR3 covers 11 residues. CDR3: CASSYGQRAFF. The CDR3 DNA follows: TGTGCCAGCAGTTACGGCCAGAGGGCTTTCTTT.

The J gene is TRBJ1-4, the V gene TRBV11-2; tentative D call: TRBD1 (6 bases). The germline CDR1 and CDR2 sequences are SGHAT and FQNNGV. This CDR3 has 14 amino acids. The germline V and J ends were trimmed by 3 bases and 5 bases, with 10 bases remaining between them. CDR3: CASSLGQRNEKLFF. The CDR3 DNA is TGTGCCAGCAGCTTGGGACAAAGAAATGAAAAACTGTTTTTT.

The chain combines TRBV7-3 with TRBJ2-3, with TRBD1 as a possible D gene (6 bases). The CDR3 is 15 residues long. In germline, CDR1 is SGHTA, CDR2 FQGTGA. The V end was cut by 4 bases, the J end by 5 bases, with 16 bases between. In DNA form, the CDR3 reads TGTGCCAGCAGCTCTCAGGGGAGTGGGGTAGATACGCAGTATTTT. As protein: CASSSQGSGVDTQYF. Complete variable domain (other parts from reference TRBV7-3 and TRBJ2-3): GAGVSQTPSNKVTEKGKYVELRCDPISGHTALYWYRQSLGQGPEFLIYFQGTGAADDSGLPNDRFFAVRPEGSVSTLKIQRTERGDSAVYLCASSSQGSGVDTQYFGPGTRLTVL.

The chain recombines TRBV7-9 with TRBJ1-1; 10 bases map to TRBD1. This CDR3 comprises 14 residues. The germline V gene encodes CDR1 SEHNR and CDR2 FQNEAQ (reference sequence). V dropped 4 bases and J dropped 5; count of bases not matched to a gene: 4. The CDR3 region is CASSSGTGDTEAFF. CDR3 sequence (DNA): TGTGCCAGCAGCTCTGGGACAGGGGATACTGAAGCTTTCTTT.

DNA for the CDR3: TGTGCCAGCAGCCCAGGGACTCCAAACAATGAGCAGTTCTTC. This sequence encodes CASSPGTPNNEQFF. The gene calls are TRBV7-8 and TRBJ2-1; tentative D call: TRBD2 (6 bases). Germline V gene sequence: CDR1 SGHVS, CDR2 FQNEAQ. The V end was cut by 5 bases, the J end by 5 bases, with 13 bases between. This CDR3 spans 14 amino acids.

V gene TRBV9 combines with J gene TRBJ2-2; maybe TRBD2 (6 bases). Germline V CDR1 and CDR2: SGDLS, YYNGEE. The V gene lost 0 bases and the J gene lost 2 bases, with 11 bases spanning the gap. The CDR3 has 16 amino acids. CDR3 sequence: CASSVAGTANTGELFF. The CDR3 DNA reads TGTGCCAGCAGCGTAGCCGGGACTGCTAACACCGGGGAGCTGTTTTTT. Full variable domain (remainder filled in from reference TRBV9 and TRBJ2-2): DSGVTQTPKHLITATGQRVTLRCSPRSGDLSVYWYQQSLDQGLQFLIQYYNGEERAKGNILERFSAQQFPDLHSELNLSSLELGDSALYFCASSVAGTANTGELFFGEGSRLTVL.

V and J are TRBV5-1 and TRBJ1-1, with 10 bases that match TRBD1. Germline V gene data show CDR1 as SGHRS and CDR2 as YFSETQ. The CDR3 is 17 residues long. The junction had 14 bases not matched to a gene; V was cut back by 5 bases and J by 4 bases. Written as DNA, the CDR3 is TGCGCCAGCAGTCAAGACAGGGGGCTTTCAATACGCACTGAAGCTTTCTTT. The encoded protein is CASSQDRGLSIRTEAFF.

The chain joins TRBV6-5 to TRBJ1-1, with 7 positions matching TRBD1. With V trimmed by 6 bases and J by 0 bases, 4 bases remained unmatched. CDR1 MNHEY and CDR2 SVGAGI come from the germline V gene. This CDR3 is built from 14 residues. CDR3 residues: CASRAGGMNTEAFF. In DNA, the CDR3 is TGTGCCAGCAGGGCAGGGGGGATGAACACTGAAGCTTTCTTT.

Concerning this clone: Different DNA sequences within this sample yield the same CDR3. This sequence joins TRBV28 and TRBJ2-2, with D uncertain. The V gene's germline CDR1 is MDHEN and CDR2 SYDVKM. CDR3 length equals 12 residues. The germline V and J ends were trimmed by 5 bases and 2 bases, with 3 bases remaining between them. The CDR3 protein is CASSLNTGELFF. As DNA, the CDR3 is TGTGCCAGCAGTCTCAACACCGGGGAGCTGTTTTTT.

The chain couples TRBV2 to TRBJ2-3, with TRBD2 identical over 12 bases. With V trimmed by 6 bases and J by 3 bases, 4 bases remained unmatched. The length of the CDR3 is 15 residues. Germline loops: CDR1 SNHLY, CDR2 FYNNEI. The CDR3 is CASSRLAGATDTQYF. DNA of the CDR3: TGTGCCAGCAGCCGACTAGCGGGAGCGACAGATACGCAGTATTTT.

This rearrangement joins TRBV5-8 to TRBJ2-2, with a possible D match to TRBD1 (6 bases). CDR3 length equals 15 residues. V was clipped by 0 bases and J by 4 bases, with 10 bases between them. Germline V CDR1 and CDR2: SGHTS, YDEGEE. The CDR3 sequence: CASSLGQVLTGELFF. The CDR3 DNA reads TGTGCCAGCAGCTTGGGACAGGTGCTCACCGGGGAGCTGTTTTTT. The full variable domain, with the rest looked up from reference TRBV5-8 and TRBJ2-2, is EAGVTQSPTHLIKTRGQQATLRCSPISGHTSVYWYQQALGLGLQFLLWYDEGEERNRGNFPPRFSGRQFPNYSSELNVNALELEDSALYLCASSLGQVLTGELFFGEGSRLTVL.

The CDR3 DNA follows: TGTGCCAGTAGTTTCACCGGTAGCAATCAGCCCCAGCATTTT. This encodes CASSFTGSNQPQHF. The chain couples TRBV19 to TRBJ1-5; no firm D call. V dropped 5 bases and J dropped 0 bases, with 8 bases sitting between them. The CDR3 is 14 residues long. Germline values: CDR1 LNHDA, CDR2 SQIVND (reference sequence). The complete variable domain, with remaining parts taken from reference TRBV19 and TRBJ1-5, reads DGGITQSPKYLFRKEGQNVTLSCEQNLNHDAMYWYRQDPGQGLRLIYYSQIVNDFQKGDIAEGYSVSREKKESFPLTVTSAQKNPTAFYLCASSFTGSNQPQHFGDGTRLSIL.